This T cell receptor (beta chain) derives from a study of identifying expanded T cells in peripheral blood. Notes on the study in general: Over about two and four weeks, about 17 and 20 clones changed, versus approximately 1.2 between replicates.

Profiling relied on immunoSEQ multiplex PCR, and the TCRdb table lists in-frame clones only, not all of them. Of 85,000 to 100,000 clones in the sample, about 87% were seen once. This clone was seen a few times. Antigen unknown. No infections or other immune events were documented during collection. Sequences were obtained from blood. This receptor was taken from a person aged 18 to 75 in good health.

The CDR3 DNA sequence: TGTGCCATCCGCGAAGGGGACTCACCCCTCCACTTT. Its protein is CAIREGDSPLHF. V is TRBV10-3 and J is TRBJ1-6; D perhaps matches TRBD1 (5 bases). V lost 8 bases to trimming and J lost 10 bases, with 12 bases between them. Germline loops: CDR1 ENHRY, CDR2 SYGVKD. This CDR3 comprises 12 residues.